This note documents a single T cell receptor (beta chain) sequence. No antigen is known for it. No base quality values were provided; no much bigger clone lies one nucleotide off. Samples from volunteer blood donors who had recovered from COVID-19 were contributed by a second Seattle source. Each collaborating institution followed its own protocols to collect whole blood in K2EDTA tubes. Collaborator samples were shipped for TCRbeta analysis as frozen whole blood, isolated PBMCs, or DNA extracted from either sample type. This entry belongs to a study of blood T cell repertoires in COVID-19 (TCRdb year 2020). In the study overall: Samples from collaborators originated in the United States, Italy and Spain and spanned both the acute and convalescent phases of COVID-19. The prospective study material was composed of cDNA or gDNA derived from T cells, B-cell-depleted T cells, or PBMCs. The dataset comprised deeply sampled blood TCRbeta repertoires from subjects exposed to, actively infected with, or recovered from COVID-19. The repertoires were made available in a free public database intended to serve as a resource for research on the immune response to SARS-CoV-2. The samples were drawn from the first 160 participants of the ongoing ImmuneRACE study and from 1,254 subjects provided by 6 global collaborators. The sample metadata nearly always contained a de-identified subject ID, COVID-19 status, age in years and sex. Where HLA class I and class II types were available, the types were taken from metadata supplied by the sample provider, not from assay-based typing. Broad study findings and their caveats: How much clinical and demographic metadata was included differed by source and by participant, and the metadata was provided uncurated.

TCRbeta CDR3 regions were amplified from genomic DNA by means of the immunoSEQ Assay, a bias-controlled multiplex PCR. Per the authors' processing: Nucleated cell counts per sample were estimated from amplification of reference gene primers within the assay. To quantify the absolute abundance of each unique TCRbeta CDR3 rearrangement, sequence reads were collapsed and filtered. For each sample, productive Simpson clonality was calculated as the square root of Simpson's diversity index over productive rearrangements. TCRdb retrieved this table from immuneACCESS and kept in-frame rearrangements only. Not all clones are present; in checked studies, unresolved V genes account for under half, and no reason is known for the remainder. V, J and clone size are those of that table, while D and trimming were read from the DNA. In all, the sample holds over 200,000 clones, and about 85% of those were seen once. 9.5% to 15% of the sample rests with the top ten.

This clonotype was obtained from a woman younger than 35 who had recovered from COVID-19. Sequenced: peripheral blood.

The CDR3 reads as follows: CASSPIGVAGREDIQYF. DNA sequence: TGTGCCAGCAGCCCAATAGGGGTGGCAGGGAGGGAGGACATTCAGTACTTC. The chain uses TRBV7-3 and TRBJ2-4; TRBD2 lines up with 7 middle nucleotides. From the germline V gene, CDR1 is SGHTA and CDR2 is FQGTGA. V trim: 5 bases; J trim: 8 bases; unmatched bases: 18. From its cysteine to its phenylalanine, the CDR3 spans 17 amino acids. Only the CDR3 portion is preserved as DNA: 51 bases, with reading frame beginning at the first base.